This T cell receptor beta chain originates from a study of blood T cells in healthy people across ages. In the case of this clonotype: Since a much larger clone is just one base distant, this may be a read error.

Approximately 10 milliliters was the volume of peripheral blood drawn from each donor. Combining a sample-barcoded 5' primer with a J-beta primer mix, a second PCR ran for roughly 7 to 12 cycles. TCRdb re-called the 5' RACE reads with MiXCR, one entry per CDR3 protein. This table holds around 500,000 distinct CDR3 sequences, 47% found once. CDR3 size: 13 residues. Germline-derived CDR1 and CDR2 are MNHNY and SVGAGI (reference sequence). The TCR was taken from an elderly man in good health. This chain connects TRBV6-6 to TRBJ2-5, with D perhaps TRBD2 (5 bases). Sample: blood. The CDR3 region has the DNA TGTGCCGGCAGTGGATTCGGCGGGGAGACCCAGTACTTC. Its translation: CAGSGFGGETQYF.